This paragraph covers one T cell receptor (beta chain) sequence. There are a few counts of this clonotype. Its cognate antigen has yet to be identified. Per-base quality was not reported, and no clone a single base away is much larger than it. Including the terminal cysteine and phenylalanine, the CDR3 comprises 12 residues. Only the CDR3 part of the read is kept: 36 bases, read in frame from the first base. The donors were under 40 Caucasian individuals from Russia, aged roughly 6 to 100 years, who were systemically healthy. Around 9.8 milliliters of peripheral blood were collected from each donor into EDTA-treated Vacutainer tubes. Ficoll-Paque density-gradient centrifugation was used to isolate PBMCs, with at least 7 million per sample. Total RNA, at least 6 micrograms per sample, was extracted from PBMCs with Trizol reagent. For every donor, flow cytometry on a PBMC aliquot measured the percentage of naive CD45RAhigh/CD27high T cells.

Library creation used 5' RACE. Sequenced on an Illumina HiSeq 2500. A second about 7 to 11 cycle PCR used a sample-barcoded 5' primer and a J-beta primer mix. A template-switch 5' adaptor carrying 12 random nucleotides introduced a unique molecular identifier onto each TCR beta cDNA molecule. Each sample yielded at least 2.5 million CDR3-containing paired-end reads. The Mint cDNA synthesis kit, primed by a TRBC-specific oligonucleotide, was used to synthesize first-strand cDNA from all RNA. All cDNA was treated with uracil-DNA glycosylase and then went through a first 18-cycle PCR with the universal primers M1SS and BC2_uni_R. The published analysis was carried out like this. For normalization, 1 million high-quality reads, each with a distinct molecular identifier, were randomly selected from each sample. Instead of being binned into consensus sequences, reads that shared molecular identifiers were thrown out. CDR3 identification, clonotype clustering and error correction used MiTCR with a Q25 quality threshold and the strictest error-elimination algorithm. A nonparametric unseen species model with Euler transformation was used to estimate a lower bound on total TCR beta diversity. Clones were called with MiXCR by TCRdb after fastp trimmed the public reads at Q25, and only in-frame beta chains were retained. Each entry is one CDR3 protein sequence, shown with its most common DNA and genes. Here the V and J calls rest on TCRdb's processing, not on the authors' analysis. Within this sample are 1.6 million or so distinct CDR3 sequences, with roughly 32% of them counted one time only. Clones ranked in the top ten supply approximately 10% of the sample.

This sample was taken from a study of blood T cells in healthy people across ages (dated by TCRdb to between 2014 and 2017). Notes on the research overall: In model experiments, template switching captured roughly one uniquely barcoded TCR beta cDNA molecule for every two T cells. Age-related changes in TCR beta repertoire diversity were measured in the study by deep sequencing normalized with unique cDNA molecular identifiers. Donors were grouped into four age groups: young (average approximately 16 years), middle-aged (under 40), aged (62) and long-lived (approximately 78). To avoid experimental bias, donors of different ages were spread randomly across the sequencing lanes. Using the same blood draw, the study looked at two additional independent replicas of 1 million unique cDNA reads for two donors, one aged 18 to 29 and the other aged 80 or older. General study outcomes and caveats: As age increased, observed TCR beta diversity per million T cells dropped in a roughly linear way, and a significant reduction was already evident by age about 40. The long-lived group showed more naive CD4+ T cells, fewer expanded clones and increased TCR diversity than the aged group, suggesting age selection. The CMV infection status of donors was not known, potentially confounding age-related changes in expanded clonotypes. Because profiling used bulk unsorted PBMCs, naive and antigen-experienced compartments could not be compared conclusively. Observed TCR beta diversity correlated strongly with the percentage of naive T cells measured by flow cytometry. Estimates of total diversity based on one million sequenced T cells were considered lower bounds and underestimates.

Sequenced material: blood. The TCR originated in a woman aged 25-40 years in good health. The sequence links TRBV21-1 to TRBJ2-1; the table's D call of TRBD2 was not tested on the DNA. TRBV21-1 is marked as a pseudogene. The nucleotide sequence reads TGTGCCAGCAGCAAAGACGGCCTCCAGCAGTTCTTC. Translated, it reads CASSKDGLQQFF.